These 5 T cell receptor beta chains originate from one sample sequenced in a study of beta chain features in type 1 diabetes. Study-level results: Among patients with Type 1 diabetes, TCRB CDR3s were moderately but significantly shorter in every one of the four CD4+ subsets.

No antigen has been identified for these receptors. Isolated RNA was reverse transcribed in full, so expressed TCRB transcripts were sequenced. TCRdb's table, derived via immunoSEQ multiplex PCR, lists solely in-frame clones and lacks some. The data contain 150,000 to 200,000 clones, roughly 60% of them seen just once; the ten biggest clones take up about 0.089%. The sample consisted of naive CD4+ T cells from blood. The origin of the receptors is a man aged 25-45 years with type 1 diabetes.

The V and J genes are TRBV19 and TRBJ1-5; D is undetermined. The CDR3 has 12 residues. The germline gives CDR1 LNHDA, CDR2 SQIVND (reference sequence). V shed 3 bases and J shed 6 bases, with 6 bases lying between them. CDR3 residues: CASSIGSQPQHF. In nucleotides, the CDR3 is TGTGCCAGTAGTATTGGGAGTCAGCCCCAGCATTTT.

This clone has just a few counts. The chain employs TRBV11-3 and TRBJ2-5; 8 bases line up with TRBD1. Germline CDR1 is SGHNT and CDR2 is YENEEA. The ends lost 1 base at V and 7 bases at J; junction bases unmatched: 5. CDR3 size: 14 residues. The DNA of the CDR3 is TGTGCCAGCAGCTTAGGACAGGGGTCAAGGACCCAGTACTTC. It codes for CASSLGQGSRTQYF. Supplemented by reference TRBV11-3 and TRBJ2-5, the full variable domain reads EAGVVQSPRYKIIEKKQPVAFWCNPISGHNTLYWYLQNLGQGPELLIRYENEEAVDDSQLPKDRFSAERLKGVDSTLKIQPAELGDSAVYLCASSLGQGSRTQYFGPGTRLLVL.

The chain joins TRBV5-1 to TRBJ2-1; the D gene is possibly TRBD2 (6 bases). V lost 3 bases and J lost 3, with 10 bases in between. Looked up from germline, CDR1 is SGHRS and CDR2 is YFSETQ. The CDR3 spans 14 residues. CDR3 DNA sequence: TGCGCCAGCAGCTCCGGGGGTGGCTACAATGAGCAGTTCTTC. Translating it yields CASSSGGGYNEQFF.

The chain links TRBV27 to TRBJ1-1; 7 positions match TRBD1. The V and J ends lost 5 bases and 5 bases, in that order; junction bases with no gene match: 8. This CDR3 is 14 amino acids long. Germline V lookup: CDR1 MNHEY, CDR2 SMNVEV (reference sequence). In DNA form, the CDR3 reads TGTGCCAGCAGTGTACAAGGGGGCTGGACTGAAGCTTTCTTT. Translated, it gives CASSVQGGWTEAFF.

This rearrangement joins TRBV30 to TRBJ1-1; D ambiguous. This CDR3 has 16 residues. With 3 bases removed from V and 0 bases from J, the gap between germline ends came to 17 bases. The germline CDR1 and CDR2 sequences are GTSNPN and SVGIG (reference sequence). CDR3 sequence: CAWRDLPDGLNTEAFF. The DNA for the CDR3 is TGTGCCTGGAGAGACCTCCCGGACGGACTGAACACTGAAGCTTTCTTT.